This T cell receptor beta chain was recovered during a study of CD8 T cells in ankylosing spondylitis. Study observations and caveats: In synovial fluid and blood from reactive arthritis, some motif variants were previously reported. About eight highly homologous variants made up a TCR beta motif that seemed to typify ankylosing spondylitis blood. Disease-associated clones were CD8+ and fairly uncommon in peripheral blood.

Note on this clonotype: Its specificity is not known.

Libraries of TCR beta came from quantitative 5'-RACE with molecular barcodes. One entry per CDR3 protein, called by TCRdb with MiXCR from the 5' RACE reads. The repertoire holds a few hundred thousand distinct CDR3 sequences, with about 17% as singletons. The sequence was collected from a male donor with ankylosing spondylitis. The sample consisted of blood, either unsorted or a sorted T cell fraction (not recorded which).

The chain's CDR3 is CASSYGLAGVGEQFF. CDR3 DNA: TGTGCCAGCAGCTACGGACTAGCGGGAGTAGGTGAGCAGTTCTTC. The V and J genes are TRBV7-9 and TRBJ2-1; TRBD2 agrees at 13 bases. Germline V gene lookup returns CDR1 SEHNR and CDR2 FQNEAQ (reference sequence). The V gene end was trimmed by 4 bases and the J gene end by 9 bases; junction bases not matched to a gene: 6. CDR3 length: 15 residues. The complete variable domain, with remaining parts taken from reference TRBV7-9 and TRBJ2-1, reads DTGVSQNPRHKITKRGQNVTFRCDPISEHNRLYWYRQTLGQGPEFLTYFQNEAQLEKSRLLSDRFSAERPKGSFSTLEIQRTEQGDSAMYLCASSYGLAGVGEQFFGPGTRLTVL.